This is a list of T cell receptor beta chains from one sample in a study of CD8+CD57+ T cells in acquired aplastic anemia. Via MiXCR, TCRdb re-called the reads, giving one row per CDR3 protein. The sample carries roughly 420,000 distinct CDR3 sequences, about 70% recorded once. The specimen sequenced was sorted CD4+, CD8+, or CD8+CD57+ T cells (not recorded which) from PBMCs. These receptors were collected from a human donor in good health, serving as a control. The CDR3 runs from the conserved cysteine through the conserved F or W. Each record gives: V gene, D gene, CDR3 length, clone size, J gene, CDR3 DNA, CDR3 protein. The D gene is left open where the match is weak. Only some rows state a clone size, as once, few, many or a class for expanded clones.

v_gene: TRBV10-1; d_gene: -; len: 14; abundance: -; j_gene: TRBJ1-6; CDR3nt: TGCGCCAGCAGGAACAGGGCAGGGAATTCACCCCTCCACTTT; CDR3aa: CASRNRAGNSPLHF
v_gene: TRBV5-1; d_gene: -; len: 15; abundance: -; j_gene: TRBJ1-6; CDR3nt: TGCGCCAGCAGCGCGGGGACTTCCCAATTGCTACCCCTCCACTTT; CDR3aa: CASSAGTSQLLPLHF
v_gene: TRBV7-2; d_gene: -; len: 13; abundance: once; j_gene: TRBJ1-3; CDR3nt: TGTGCCAGCAGATTAGGGGTGGGGACGGGCAAGTATTTC; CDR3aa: CASRLGVGTGKYF
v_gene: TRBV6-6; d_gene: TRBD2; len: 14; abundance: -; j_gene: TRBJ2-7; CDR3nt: TGTGCCAGCCACCGGGCGGGGGAATTCTACGAGCAGTACTTC; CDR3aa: CASHRAGEFYEQYF
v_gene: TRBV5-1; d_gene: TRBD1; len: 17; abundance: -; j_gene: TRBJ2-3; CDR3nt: TGTGCCAGCAGCTTCACTCTGGGACAGAAGCCGAAAGATACGCAGTATTTT; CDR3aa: CASSFTLGQKPKDTQYF
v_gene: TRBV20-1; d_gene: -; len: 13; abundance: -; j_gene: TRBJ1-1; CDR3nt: TGCAGTGCTAGAGACCGGACGTGGGGGGAAGCTTTCTTT; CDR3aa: CSARDRTWGEAFF
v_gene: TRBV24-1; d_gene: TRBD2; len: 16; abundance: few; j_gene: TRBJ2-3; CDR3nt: TGTGCCACCAGTGATCCAGCGGGATCTAGCACAGATACGCAGTATTTT; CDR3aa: CATSDPAGSSTDTQYF
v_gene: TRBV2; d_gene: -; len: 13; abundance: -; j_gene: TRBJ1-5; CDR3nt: TGTGCCAGCAGTGCTGGGGACGGTGTATCAGATCCTTTT; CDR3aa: CASSAGDGVSDPF
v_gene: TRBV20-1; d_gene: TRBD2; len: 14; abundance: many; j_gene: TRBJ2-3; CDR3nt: TGCAGTGCTAGAGATGAACTAGCGGGGGATACGCAGTATTTT; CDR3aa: CSARDELAGDTQYF
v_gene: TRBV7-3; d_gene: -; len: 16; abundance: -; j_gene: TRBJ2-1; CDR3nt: TGTGCCAGCAGCTCGATACACGGAGCCTACGAGCAGTACCAGTTCTTC; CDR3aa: CASSSIHGAYEQYQFF
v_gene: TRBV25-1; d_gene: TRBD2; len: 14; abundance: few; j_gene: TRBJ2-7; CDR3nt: TGTGCTAGGAGGCTAGCGGGTACATCCTACGAGCAGTACTTC; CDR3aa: CARRLAGTSYEQYF
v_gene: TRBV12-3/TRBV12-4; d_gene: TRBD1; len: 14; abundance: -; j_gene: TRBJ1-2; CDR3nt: TGTGCCAGCACAGGGACAGGGGGCTACGAACGAGACACCTTC; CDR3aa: CASTGTGGYERDTF
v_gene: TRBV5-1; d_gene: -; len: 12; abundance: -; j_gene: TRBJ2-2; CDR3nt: TGCGCCAGCAGCCTACAGGGCGGGGAGCTGTTTTTT; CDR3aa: CASSLQGGELFF
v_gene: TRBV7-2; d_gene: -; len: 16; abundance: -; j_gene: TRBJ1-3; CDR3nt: TGTGCCAGCAGCTTAGCGACAGGACTCTCTGGAAACACCATATATTTT; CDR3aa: CASSLATGLSGNTIYF
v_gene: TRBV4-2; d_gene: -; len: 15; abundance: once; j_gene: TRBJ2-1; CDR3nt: TGTGCCAGCAAAAAGGTCAAGACGGGGGGCGACGAGCAGTTCTTC; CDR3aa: CASKKVKTGGDEQFF
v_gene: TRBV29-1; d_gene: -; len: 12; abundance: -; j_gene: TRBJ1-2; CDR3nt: TGCAGCGGGATTGGACAAGACTATGGCTACACCTTC; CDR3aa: CSGIGQDYGYTF
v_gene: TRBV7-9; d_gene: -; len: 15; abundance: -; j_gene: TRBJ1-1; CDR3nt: TGTGCCAGCAGCTCAGGGGCAGGACCGAACACTGAAGCTTTCTTT; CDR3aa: CASSSGAGPNTEAFF
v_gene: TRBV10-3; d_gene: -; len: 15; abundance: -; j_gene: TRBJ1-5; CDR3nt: TGTGCCAGCAGAGGGGGGGGTATGGGGGATCAGCCCCAGCATTTT; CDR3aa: CASRGGGMGDQPQHF
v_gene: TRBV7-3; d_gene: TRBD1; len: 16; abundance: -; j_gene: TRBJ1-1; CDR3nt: TGTGCCAGCAGTGAAGCGGCAGGACAGGCCGAGCGTCAGGCTTTCTTT; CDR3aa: CASSEAAGQAERQAFF
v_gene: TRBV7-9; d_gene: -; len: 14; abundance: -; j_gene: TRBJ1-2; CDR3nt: TGTGCCAGCAGCTTAGAGCCAGTTGTACTTTACTACACCTTC; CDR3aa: CASSLEPVVLYYTF
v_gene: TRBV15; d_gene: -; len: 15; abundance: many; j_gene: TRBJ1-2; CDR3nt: TGTGCCACCAGCAGTTGGAGGGGCACGAACTATGGCTACACCTTC; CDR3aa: CATSSWRGTNYGYTF
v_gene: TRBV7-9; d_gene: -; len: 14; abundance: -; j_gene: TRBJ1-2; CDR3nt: TGTGCCAGCAGCGTAGGCCGGGGAAACTATAGCTACACCTTC; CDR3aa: CASSVGRGNYSYTF
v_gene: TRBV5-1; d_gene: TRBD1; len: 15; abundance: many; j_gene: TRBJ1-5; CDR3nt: TGCGCCAGCAGCTTGCACCAGGGGGCGGATCAGCCCCAGCATTTT; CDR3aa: CASSLHQGADQPQHF
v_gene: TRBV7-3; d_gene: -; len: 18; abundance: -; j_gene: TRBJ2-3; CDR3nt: TGTGCCAGCAGCCAGGGACCGTTGAACACTGAAGCTTTCGATACGCAGTATTTT; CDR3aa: CASSQGPLNTEAFDTQYF
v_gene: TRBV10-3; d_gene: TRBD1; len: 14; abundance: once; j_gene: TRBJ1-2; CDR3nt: TGTACCCCCAGAAGGACAGGTCACACTAGTGGGTACACCTTC; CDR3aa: CTPRRTGHTSGYTF
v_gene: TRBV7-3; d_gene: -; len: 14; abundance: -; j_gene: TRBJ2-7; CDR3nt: TGTGCCAGCAGCTGGCCAGGGGTTTCCTACGAGCAGTACTTC; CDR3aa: CASSWPGVSYEQYF
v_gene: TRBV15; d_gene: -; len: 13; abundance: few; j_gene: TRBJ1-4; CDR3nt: TGTGCCACCAGCAGCGTAGACAGGGAAAAACTGTTTTTT; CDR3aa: CATSSVDREKLFF
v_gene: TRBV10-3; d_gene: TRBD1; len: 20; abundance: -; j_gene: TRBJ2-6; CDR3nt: TGTGCCATCAGTGAACTGGGACAGAACTCCTTGGGGTCTGGGGCCAACGTCCTGACTTTC; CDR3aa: CAISELGQNSLGSGANVLTF
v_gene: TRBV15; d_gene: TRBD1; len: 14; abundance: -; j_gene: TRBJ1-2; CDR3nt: TGTGCCAGAGACGTCGGGACAGGGGATCATGCCCACACTTTT; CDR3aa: CARDVGTGDHAHTF
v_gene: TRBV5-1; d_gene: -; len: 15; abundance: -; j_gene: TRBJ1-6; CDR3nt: TGCGCCAGCACGCCGGCCCAGAGGGCCGATTCACCCCTCCACTTT; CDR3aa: CASTPAQRADSPLHF
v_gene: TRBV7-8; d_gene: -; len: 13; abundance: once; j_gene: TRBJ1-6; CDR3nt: TGTGCCAGCAGCCTAACTCTTGCTGCACCCCACCAGTTT; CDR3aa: CASSLTLAAPHQF
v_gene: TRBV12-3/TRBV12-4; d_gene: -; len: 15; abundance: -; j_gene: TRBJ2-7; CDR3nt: TGTGCCAGCATTGGCGCCACACCGATCTCCTACGAGCAGTACTTC; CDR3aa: CASIGATPISYEQYF
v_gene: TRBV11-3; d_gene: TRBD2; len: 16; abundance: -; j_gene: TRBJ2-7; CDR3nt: TGTGCCAGCAGCAGGCCCCGGGGCGGGGGGGCCTACGAGCAGTACTTC; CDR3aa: CASSRPRGGGAYEQYF
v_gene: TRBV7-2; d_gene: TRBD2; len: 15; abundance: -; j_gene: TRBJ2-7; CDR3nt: TGTGCCAGCAAACCGGGACTAGCGGGGGGATACGAGCAGTACTTC; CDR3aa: CASKPGLAGGYEQYF
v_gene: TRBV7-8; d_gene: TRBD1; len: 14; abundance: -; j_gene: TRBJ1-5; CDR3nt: TGTGCCAGCAGCTCCGACAGGGGCCAGCTGTACCAGCATTTT; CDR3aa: CASSSDRGQLYQHF
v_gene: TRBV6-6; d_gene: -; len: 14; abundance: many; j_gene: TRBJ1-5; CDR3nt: TGTGCCAGCAGACCGGGGAGGGAATTTCAGCCCCAGCATTTT; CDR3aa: CASRPGREFQPQHF
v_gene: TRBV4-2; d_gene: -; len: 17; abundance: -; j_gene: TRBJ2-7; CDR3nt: TGTGCCAGCAGCCAAGCCGGAGTGGGGGGCCCCTTCTACGAGCAGTACTTC; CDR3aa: CASSQAGVGGPFYEQYF
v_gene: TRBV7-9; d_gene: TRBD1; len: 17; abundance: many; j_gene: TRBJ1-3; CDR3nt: TGTGCCAGCAGCTTAGTAGGAGGGGGCTACTCTGGAAACACCATATATTTT; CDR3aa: CASSLVGGGYSGNTIYF
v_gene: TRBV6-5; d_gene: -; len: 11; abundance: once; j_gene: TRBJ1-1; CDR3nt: TGTGCCAGCAGCGGGTACACTGAAGCTTTCTTT; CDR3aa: CASSGYTEAFF
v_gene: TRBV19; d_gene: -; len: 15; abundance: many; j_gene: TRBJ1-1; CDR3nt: TGTGCCAGTAGTATACTCCCCGGGGTTGGCACTGAAGCTTTCTTT; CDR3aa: CASSILPGVGTEAFF
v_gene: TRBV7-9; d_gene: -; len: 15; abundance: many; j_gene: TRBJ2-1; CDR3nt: TGTGCCAGCAGCTCCGGACGCACCACCTACAATGAGCAGTTCTTC; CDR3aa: CASSSGRTTYNEQFF
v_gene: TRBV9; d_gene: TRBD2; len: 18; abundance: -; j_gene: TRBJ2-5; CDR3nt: TGTGCCAGCAGCTTGCCCCACCGCGGAGCGGGGGGGCCAGAGACCCAGTACTTC; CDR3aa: CASSLPHRGAGGPETQYF
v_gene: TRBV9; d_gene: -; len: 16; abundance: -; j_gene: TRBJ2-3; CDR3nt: TGTGCCAGCAGCGTGCGAGGCGGGGCGGCCCGTGATACGCAGTATTTT; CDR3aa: CASSVRGGAARDTQYF
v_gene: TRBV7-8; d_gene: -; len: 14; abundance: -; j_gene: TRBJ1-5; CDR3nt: TGTGCCAGCAGCATAAGACTAGCGGGTAAAGAGACCCAGTTT; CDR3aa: CASSIRLAGKETQF
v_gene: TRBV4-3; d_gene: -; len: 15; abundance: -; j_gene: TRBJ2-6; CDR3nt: TGCGCCAGCAGCCAAGGGACCTCTGGGGCCAACGTCCTGACTTTC; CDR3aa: CASSQGTSGANVLTF
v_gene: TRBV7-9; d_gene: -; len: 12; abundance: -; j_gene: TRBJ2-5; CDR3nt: TGTGCCACTTGCGACCCGCAAGAGACCCAGTACTTC; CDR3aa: CATCDPQETQYF
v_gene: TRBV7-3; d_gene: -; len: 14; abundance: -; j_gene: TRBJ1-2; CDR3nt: TGTGCCAGCAGCACGGCAAGTTCTAAGGACCGCCGCACATTC; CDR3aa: CASSTASSKDRRTF
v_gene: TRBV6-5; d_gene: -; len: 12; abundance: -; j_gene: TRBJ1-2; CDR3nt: TGTGCCAGCAACTCAGTGACGGGGGGCTACACCTTC; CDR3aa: CASNSVTGGYTF
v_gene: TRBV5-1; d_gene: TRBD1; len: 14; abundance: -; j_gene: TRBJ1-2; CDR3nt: TGTGCCAGCAGCTTGGCCGGGACAGGGGATGGCTACACCTTC; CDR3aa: CASSLAGTGDGYTF
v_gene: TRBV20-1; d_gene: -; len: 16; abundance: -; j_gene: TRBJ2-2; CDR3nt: TGCAGTGCTAGAGATTTGGCAGGCTGGTCCTCCGGGGAGCTGTTTTTT; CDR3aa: CSARDLAGWSSGELFF
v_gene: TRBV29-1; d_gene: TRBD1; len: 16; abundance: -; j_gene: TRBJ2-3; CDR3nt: TGCAGCGCCAAGGGGGCTCCGGGACAGGGGGCAGATACGCAGTATTTT; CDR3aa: CSAKGAPGQGADTQYF
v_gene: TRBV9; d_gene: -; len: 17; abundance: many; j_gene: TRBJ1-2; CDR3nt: TGTGCCAGCAGCGTAGCTACAGGGAGTCCAGTTTTTTATGGCTACACCTTC; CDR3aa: CASSVATGSPVFYGYTF
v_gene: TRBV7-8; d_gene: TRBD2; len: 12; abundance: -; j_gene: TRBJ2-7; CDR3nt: TGTGCCAGCAGCCGTAATCGAGCGGGGGAGTACTTC; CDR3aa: CASSRNRAGEYF
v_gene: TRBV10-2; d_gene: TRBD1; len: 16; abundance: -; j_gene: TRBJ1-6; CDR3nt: TGCGCCAGCAGTGGGTGGGGGGACAGGGATAATTCACCCCTCCACTTC; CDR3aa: CASSGWGDRDNSPLHF
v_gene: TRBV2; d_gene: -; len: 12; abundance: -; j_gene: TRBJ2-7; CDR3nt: TGTGCCAGCAGCGGGAATGGGCAGGAGAAGTACTTC; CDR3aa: CASSGNGQEKYF
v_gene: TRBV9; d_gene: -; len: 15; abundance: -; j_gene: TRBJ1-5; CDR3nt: TGCGCCACCAGTAGACGGACGGCGGGGAATGATACCCAGCATTTT; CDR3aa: CATSRRTAGNDTQHF
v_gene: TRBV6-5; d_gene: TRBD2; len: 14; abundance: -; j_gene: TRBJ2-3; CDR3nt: TGTGCCAGCAGTTACGGGGCGGGGGGAGATACGCAGTATTTT; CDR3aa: CASSYGAGGDTQYF
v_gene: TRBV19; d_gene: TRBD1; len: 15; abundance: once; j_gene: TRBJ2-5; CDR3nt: TGTGCCAGTAGTGGGACACAGGGGGCGAGGGAGACCCAGTACTTC; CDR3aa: CASSGTQGARETQYF
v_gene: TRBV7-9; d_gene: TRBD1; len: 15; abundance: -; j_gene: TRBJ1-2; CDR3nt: TGTGCCAGCAGCCAAAGGGACAGGGAAAACCTTGGCTACACCTTC; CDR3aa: CASSQRDRENLGYTF
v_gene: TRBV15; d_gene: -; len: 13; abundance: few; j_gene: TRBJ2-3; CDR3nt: TGTGCCAGCAGTTTAGAAGGCCCAGATACGCAGTATTTT; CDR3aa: CASSLEGPDTQYF